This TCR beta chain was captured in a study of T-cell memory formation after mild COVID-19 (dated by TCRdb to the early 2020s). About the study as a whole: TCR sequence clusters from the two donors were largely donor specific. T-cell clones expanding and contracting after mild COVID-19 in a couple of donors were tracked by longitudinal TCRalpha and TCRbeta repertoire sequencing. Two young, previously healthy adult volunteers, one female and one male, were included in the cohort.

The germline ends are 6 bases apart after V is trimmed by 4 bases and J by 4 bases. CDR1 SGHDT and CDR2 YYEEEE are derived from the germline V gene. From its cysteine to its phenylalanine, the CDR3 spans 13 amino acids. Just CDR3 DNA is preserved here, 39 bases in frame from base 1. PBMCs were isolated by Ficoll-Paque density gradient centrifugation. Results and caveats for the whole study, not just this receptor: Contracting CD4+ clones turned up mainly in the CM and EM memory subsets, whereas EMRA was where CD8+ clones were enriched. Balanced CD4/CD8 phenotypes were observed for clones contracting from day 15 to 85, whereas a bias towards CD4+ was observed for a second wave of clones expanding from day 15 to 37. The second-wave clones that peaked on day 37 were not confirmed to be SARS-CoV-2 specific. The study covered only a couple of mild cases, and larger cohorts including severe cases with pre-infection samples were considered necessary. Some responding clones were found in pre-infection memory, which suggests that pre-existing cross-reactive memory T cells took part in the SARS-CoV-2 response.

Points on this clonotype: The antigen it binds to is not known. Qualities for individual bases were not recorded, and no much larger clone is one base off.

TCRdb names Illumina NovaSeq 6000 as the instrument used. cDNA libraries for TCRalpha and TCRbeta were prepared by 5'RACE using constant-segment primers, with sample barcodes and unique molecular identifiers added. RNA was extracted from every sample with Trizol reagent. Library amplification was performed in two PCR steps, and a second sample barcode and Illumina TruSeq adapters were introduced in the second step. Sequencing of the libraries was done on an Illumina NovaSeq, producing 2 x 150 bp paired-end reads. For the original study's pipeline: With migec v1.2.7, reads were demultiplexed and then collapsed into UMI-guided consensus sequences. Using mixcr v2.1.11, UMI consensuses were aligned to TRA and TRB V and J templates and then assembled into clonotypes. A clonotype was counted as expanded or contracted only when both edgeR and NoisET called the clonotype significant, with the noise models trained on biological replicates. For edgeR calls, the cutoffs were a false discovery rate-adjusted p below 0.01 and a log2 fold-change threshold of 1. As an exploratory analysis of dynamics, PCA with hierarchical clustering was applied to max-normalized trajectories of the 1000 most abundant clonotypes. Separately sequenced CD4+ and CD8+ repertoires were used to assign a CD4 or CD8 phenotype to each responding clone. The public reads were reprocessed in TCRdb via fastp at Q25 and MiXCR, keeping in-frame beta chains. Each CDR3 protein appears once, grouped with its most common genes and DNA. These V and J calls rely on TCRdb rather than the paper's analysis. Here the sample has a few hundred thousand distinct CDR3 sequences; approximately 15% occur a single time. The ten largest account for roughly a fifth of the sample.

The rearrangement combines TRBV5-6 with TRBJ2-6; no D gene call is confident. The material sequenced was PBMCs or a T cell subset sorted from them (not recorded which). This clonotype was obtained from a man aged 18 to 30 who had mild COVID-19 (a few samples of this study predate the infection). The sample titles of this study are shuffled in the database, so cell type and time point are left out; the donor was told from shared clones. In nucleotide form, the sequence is TGTGCCAGCAGCGCGGTGGGGGCCAACGTCCTGACTTTC. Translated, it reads CASSAVGANVLTF. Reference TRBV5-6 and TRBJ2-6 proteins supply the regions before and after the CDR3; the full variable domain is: DAGVTQSPTHLIKTRGQQVTLRCSPKSGHDTVSWYQQALGQGPQFIFQYYEEEERQRGNFPDRFSGHQFPNYSSELNVNALLLGDSALYLCASSAVGANVLTFGAGSRLTVL.